This T cell receptor beta chain stems from a study of OX40 agonist ivuxolimab in advanced cancers. The repertoire was sequenced with immunoSEQ multiplex PCR; TCRdb's copy has only in-frame clones and lacks some. The sample includes 75,000 to 90,000 clones, roughly 92% of them seen just once. CDR3 size: 13 residues. J gave up 10 bases and V 9 bases, and 11 bases lay outside the gene matches. Germline assignment: CDR1 SGHTA and CDR2 FQGTGA. The receptor comes from an adult with an advanced solid tumor such as melanoma, head and neck, liver or kidney cancer. The V gene is TRBV7-3, the J gene TRBJ2-1; TRBD2 agrees at 8 bases. The source was CD4+ or CD8+ T cells sorted from blood, collected in a trial of the OX40 agonist ivuxolimab. In DNA form, the CDR3 reads TGTGCCAGTGCCGCCGGGACTAGTTGGGAGCAGTTCTTC. Its translation is CASAAGTSWEQFF.